The sequence of this TCR beta chain was determined in a study of T cell responses to AZD1222 COVID-19 vaccine. This table comes from immunoSEQ multiplex PCR, and its TCRdb copy is limited to in-frame clones, with some not included. In the table there are about 120,000 clones, roughly 88% of which are singletons. Points from the study as a whole: Close to half of spike-specific TCRs reportedly recognize unmutated variant regions. Repertoires were collected only later (after the peak T cell response had occurred). Elevations in Spike-specific TCR breadth and depth followed administration of two AZD1222 doses. Donor demographics were predominantly white British with a female majority; clonal diversity may be underestimated.

As regards this clone: Its antigen is as yet unknown.

The clonotype originates from an adult in good health. The sample in question was peripheral blood, obtained on day 0 of AZD1222 vaccination.

The CDR3 protein is CASSALAAGGLSSPLHF. In DNA, the CDR3 is TGTGCCAGCAGCGCCTTGGCCGCGGGGGGCCTCTCTTCACCCCTCCACTTT. V usage is TRBV5-8 and J usage is TRBJ1-6; the D gene is possibly TRBD1 (6 bases). The V gene's germline CDR1 is SGHTS and CDR2 YDEGEE. This CDR3 comprises 17 residues. Trimming pared 4 bases from V and 9 bases from J, leaving 23 bases between.